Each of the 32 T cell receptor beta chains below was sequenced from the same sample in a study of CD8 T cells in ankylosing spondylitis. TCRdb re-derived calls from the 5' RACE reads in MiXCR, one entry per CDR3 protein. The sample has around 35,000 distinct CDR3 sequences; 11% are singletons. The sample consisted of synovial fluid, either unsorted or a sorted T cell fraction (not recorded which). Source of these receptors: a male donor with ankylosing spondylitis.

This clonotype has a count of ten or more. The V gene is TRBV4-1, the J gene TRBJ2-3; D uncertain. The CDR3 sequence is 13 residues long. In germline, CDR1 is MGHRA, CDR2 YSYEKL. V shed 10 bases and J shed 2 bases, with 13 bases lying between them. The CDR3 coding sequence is TGCGCCACCGGATGGGGATCCACAGATACGCAGTATTTT. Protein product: CATGWGSTDTQYF.

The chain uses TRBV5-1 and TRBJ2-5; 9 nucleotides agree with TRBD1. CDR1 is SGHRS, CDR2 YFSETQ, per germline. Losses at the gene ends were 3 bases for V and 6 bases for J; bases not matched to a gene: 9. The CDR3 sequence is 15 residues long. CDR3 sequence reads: CASSSDRGEMKTQYF. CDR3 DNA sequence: TGCGCCAGCAGCTCAGACAGGGGGGAGATGAAGACCCAGTACTTC.

The chain's CDR3 is CSARDRLLVGEQFF. In DNA, the CDR3 is TGCAGTGCTAGAGATCGCCTCCTAGTAGGTGAGCAGTTCTTC. The chain recombines TRBV20-1 with TRBJ2-1; no firm D call. The CDR3 covers 14 residues. Germline values: CDR1 DFQATT, CDR2 SNEGSKA (reference sequence). The V end was cut by 0 bases, the J end by 9 bases, with 15 bases between.

The CDR3 region is CSARVNDRGRGYNEQFF. The CDR3 coding sequence is TGCAGTGCTAGAGTGAACGACAGGGGCCGGGGCTACAATGAGCAGTTCTTC. The chain combines TRBV20-1 with TRBJ2-1; 8 nucleotides line up with TRBD1. V shed 1 base, J shed 3 bases, and the junction held 11 bases outside the gene matches. The length of the CDR3 is 17 residues. From germline, CDR1 is DFQATT and CDR2 SNEGSKA (reference sequence).

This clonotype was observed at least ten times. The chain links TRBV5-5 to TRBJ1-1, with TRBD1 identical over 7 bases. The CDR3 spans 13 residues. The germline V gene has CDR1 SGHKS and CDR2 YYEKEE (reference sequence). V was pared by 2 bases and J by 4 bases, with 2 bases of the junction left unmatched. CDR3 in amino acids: CASSFPGGTEAFF. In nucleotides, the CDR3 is TGTGCCAGCAGCTTTCCAGGGGGCACTGAAGCTTTCTTT.

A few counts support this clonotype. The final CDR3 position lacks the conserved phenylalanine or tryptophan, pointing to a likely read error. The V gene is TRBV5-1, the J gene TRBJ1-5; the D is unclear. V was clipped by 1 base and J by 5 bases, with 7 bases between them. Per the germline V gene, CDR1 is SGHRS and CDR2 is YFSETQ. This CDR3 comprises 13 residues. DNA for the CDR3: TGCGCCAGCAGCTTGAACCCGGATCAGCCCCAGCATTCT. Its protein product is CASSLNPDQPQHS.

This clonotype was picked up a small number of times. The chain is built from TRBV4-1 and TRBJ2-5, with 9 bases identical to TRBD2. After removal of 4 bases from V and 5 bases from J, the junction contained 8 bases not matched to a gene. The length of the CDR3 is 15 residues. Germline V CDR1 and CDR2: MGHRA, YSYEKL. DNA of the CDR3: TGCGCCAGCAGCCTTAGGGGTAGCGGGAGTGAGACCCAGTACTTC. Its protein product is CASSLRGSGSETQYF.

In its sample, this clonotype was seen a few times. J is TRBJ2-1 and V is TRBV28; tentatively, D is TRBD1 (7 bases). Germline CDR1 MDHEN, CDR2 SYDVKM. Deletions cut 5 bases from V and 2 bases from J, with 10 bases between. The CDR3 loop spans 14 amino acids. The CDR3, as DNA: TGTGCCAGCAGTGGCGGGACAGCCTACAATGAGCAGTTCTTC. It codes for CASSGGTAYNEQFF.

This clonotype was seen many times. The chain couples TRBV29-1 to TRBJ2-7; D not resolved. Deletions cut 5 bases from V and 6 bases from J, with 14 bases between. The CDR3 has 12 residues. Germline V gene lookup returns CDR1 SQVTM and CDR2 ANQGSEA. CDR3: CSVHPPYLEQYF. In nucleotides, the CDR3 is TGCAGCGTTCACCCCCCATATCTCGAGCAGTACTTC.

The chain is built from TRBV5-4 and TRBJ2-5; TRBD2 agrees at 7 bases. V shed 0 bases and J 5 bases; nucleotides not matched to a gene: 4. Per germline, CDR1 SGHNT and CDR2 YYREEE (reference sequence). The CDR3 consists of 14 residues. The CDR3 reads CASSLGDYRETQYF. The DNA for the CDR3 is TGTGCCAGCAGCTTGGGGGACTACAGGGAGACCCAGTACTTC.

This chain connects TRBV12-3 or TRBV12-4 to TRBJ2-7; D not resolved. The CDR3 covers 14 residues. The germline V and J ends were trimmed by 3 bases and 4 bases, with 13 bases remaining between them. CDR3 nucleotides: TGTGCCAGCAGTTTTCTAGAGACCGTGTACGAGCAGTACTTC. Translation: CASSFLETVYEQYF.

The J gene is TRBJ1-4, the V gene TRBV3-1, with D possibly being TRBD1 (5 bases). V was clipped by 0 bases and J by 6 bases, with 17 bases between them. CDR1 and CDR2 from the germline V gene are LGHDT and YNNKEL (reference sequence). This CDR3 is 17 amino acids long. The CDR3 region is CASSQERPGRVDEKLFF. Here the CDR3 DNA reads TGTGCCAGCAGCCAAGAACGCCCGGGCAGGGTCGATGAAAAACTGTTTTTT. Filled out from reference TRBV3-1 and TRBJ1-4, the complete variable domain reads DTAVSQTPKYLVTQMGNDKSIKCEQNLGHDTMYWYKQDSKKFLKIMFSYNNKELIINETVPNRFSPKSPDKAHLNLHINSLELGDSAVYFCASSQERPGRVDEKLFFGSGTQLSVL.

The CDR3 spells CASSQLGRPQETQYF. The DNA of the CDR3 is TGTGCCAGCAGCCAACTGGGAAGGCCTCAAGAGACCCAGTACTTC. The chain links TRBV9 to TRBJ2-5; D remains unclear. Germline V CDR1 and CDR2: SGDLS, YYNGEE. Deletions cut 4 bases from V and 2 bases from J, with 15 bases between. The CDR3 runs 15 residues.

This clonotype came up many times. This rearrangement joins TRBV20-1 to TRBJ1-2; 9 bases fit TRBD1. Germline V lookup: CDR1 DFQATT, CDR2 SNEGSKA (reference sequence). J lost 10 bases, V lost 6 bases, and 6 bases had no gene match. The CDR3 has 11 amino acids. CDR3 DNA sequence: TGCAGTGCCTTGACAGGGGGGCACTACACCTTC. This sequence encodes CSALTGGHYTF.

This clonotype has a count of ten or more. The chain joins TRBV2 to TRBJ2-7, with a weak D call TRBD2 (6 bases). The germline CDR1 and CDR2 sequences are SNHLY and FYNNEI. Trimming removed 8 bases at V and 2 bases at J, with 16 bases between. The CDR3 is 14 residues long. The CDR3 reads CASGLRDPTYEQYF. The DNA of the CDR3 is TGTGCCAGCGGGCTGCGGGACCCAACCTACGAGCAGTACTTC.

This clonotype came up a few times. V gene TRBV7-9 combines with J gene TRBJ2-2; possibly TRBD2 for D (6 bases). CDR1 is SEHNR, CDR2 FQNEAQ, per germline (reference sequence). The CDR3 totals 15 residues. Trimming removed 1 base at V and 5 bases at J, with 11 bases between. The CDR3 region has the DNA TGTGCCAGCAGCTTAGACCGGGACTTTACCGGGGAGCTGTTTTTT. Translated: CASSLDRDFTGELFF.

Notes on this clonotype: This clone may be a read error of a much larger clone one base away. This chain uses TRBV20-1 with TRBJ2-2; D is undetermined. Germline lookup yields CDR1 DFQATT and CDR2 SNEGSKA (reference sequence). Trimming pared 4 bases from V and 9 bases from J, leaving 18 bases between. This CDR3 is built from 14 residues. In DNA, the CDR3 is TGCAGTGCTAAAGACCCAGAACCACCCAGGGAGCTGTTTTTT. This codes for CSAKDPEPPRELFF.

The CDR3 DNA reads as TGTGCCAGCAGCCCCAGCGGACTCAACACCGGGGAGCTGTTTTTT. It codes for CASSPSGLNTGELFF. The gene calls are TRBV7-3 and TRBJ2-2, with D perhaps matching TRBD2 (5 bases). V was clipped by 5 bases and J by 2 bases, with 12 bases between them. This CDR3 comprises 15 residues. Germline loops: CDR1 SGHTA, CDR2 FQGTGA.

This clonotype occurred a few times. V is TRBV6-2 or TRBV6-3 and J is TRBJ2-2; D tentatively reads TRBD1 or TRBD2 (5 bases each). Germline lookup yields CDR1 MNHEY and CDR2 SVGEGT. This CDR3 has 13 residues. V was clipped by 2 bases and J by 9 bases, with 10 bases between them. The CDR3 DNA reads TGTGCCAGCAGTTACCTGGGACGTAGGGAGCTGTTTTTT. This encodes CASSYLGRRELFF.

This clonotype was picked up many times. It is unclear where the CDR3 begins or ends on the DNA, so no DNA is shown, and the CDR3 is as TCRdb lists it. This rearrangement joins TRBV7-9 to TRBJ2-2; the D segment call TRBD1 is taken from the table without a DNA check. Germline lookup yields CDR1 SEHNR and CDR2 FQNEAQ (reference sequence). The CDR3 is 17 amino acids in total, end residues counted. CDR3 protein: CASSSTGTGITGELFFF.

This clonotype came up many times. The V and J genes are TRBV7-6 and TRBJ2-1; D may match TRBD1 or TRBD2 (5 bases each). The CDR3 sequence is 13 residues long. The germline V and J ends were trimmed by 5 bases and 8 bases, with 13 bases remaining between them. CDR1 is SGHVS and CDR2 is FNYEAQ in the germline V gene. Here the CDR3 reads CASSPEMGDEQFF. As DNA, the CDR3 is TGTGCCAGCAGCCCAGAGATGGGGGATGAGCAGTTCTTC.

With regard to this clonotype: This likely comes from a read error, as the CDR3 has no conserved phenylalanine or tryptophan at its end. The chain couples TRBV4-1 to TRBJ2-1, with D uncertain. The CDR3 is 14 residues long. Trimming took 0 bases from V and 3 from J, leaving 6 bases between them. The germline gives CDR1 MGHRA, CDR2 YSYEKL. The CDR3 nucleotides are TGCGCCAGCAGCCAAGAGCCCAACTACAATGAGCAGTTCTCC. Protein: CASSQEPNYNEQFS.

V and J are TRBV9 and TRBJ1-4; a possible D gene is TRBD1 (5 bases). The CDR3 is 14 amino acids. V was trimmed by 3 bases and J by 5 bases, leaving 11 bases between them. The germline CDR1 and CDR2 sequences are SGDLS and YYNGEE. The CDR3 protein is CASSDSGHNEKLFF. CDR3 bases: TGTGCCAGCAGCGACTCGGGGCACAATGAAAAACTGTTTTTT.

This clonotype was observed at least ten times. CDR3 coding DNA: TGTGCCAGCAGTACGGACAGAAGCAATTCACCCCTCCACTTT. This translates into CASSTDRSNSPLHF. The genes are TRBV28 and TRBJ1-6, with a weak D call TRBD1 (6 bases). With 5 bases removed from V and 7 bases from J, the gap between germline ends came to 12 bases. The CDR3 sequence is 14 residues long. The germline gives CDR1 MDHEN, CDR2 SYDVKM.

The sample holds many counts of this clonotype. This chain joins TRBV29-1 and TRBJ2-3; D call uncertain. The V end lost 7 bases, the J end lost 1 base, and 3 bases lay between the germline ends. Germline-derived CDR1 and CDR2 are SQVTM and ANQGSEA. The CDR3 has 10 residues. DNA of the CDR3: TGCAGCGCTGGCACAGATACGCAGTATTTT. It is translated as CSAGTDTQYF.

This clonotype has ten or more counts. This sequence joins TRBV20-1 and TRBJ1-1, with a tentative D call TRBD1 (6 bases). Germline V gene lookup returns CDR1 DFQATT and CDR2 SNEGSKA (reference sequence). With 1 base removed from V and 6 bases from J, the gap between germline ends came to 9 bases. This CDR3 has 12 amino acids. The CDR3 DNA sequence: TGCAGTGCTAGAGCCGGGGGCCCTGAAGCTTTCTTT. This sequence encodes CSARAGGPEAFF.

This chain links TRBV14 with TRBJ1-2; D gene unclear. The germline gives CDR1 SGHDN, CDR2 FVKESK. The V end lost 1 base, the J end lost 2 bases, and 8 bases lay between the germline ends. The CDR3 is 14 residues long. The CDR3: CASSQAGRNYGYTF. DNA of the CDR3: TGTGCCAGCAGCCAAGCGGGAAGGAACTATGGCTACACCTTC. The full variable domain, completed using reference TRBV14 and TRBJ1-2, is EAGVTQFPSHSVIEKGQTVTLRCDPISGHDNLYWYRRVMGKEIKFLLHFVKESKQDESGMPNNRFLAERTGGTYSTLKVQPAELEDSGVYFCASSQAGRNYGYTFGSGTRLTVV.

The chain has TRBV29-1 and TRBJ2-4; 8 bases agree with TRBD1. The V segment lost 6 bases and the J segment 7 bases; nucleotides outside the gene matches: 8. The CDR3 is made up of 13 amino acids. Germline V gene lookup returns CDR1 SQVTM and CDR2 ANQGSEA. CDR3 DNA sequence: TGCAGCGTCCCCGGGCAGGGGGCGAACATTCAGTACTTC. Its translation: CSVPGQGANIQYF.

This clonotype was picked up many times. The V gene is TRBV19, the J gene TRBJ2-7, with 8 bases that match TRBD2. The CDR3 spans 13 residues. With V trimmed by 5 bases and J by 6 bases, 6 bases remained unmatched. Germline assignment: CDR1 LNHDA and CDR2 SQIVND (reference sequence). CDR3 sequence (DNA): TGTGCCAGTAGTCCTCGAGCGGGAGTCGAGCAGTACTTC. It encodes CASSPRAGVEQYF.

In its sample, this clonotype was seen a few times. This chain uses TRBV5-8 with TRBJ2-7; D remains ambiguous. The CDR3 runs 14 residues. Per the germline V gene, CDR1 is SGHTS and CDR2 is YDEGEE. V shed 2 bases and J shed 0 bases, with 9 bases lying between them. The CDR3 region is CASSFRLSSYEQYF. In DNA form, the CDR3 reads TGTGCCAGCAGCTTCCGACTGAGCTCCTACGAGCAGTACTTC. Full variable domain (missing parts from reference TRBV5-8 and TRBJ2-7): EAGVTQSPTHLIKTRGQQATLRCSPISGHTSVYWYQQALGLGLQFLLWYDEGEERNRGNFPPRFSGRQFPNYSSELNVNALELEDSALYLCASSFRLSSYEQYFGPGTRLTVT.

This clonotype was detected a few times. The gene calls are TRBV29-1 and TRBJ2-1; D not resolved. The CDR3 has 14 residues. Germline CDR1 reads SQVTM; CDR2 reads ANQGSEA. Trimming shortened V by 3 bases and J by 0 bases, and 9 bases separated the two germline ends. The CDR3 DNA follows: TGCAGCGTTGAGTGGCTGCCCTCCTACAATGAGCAGTTCTTC. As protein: CSVEWLPSYNEQFF.

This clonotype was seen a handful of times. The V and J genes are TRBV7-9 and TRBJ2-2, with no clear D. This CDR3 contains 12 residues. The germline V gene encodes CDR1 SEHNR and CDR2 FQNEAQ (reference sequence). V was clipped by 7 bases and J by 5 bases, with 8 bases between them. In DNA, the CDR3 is TGTGCCAGCACCTTGGGTACCGGGGAGCTGTTTTTT. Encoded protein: CASTLGTGELFF.